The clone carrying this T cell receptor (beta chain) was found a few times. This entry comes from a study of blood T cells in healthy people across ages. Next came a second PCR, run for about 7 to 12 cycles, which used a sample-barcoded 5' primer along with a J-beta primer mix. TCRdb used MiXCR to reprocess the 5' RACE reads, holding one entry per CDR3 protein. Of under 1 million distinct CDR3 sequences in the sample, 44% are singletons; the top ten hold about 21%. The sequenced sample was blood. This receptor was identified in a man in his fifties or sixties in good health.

The CDR3, as DNA: TGTGCCAGCAGCCTTGGACAGGGGGTATCCCTGGAGACCCAGTACTTC. It translates to CASSLGQGVSLETQYF. The V gene is TRBV11-2, the J gene TRBJ2-5; 10 bases agree with TRBD1. With V trimmed by 5 bases and J by 5 bases, 11 bases remained unmatched. This CDR3 comprises 16 residues. Looked up from germline, CDR1 is SGHAT and CDR2 is FQNNGV.